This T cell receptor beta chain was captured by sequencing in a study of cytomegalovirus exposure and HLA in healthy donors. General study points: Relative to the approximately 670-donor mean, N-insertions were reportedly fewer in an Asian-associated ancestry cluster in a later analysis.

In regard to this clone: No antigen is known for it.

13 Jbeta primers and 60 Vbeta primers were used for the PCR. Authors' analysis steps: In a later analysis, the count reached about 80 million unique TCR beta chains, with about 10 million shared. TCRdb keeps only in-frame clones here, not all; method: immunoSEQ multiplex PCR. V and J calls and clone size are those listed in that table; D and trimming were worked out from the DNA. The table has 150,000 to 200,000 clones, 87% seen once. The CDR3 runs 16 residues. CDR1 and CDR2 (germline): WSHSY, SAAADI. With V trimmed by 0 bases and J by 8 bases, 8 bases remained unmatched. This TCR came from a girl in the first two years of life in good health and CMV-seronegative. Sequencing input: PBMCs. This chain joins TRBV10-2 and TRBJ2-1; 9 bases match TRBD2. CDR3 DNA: TGCGCCAGCAGTGAGTCTAACAGCGGGGGGATAGATGAGCAGTTCTTC. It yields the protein CASSESNSGGIDEQFF.